The 27 T cell receptor beta chains given below trace back to one sample, sequenced in a study of blood T cell repertoires in COVID-19. Method: immunoSEQ multiplex PCR; TCRdb's copy keeps in-frame clones and lacks some. The profile covers over 90,000 clones, with around 87% appearing a single time and around 5.3% taken by the ten largest. Sequences were obtained from peripheral blood. Every receptor here comes from a woman aged 45-65 years with COVID-19, enrolled during active disease.

V and J are TRBV3-1 (or the pseudogene TRBV3-2) and TRBJ2-3; 10 nucleotides align to TRBD2. The CDR3 is 16 residues long. The V gene end was trimmed by 3 bases and the J gene end by 1 base; junction bases not matched to a gene: 4. The germline V gene has CDR1 LGHDT and CDR2 YNNKEL (reference sequence). This chain's CDR3 is CASSQRTSGGTDTQYF. For the CDR3, the DNA is TGTGCCAGCAGCCAGAGAACTAGCGGGGGCACAGATACGCAGTATTTT.

The chain uses TRBV2 and TRBJ1-3, with 7 bases aligning to TRBD1. This CDR3 has 16 residues. V was clipped by 3 bases and J by 4 bases; unmatched bases: 9. Germline CDR1 is SNHLY and CDR2 is FYNNEI. CDR3 region: CASSDSTGVGGNTIYF. For the CDR3, the DNA is TGTGCCAGCAGTGATTCTACAGGGGTCGGCGGAAACACCATATATTTT.

The chain combines TRBV12-3 or TRBV12-4 with TRBJ1-5, with D maybe TRBD1 (6 bases). CDR3 length: 13 residues. The ends were cut back, 5 bases at V and 1 base at J, with 6 bases in the middle. CDR3 amino acids: CASSGQSNQPQHF. The CDR3 DNA reads as TGTGCCAGCAGTGGACAGAGCAATCAGCCCCAGCATTTT.

The chain joins TRBV7-2 to TRBJ1-5, with D perhaps matching TRBD1 (5 bases). Trimming stripped 5 bases from V and 6 bases from J, with 17 bases between. This CDR3 is 15 amino acids long. The germline CDR1 and CDR2 sequences are SGHTA and FQGNSA. CDR3 coding DNA: TGTGCCAGCAGCCCGAGCATTCAGGGATCTCAGCCCCAGCATTTT. This gives the protein CASSPSIQGSQPQHF. The variable domain in full, with the rest retrieved from reference TRBV7-2 and TRBJ1-5, is GAGVSQSPSNKVTEKGKDVELRCDPISGHTALYWYRQSLGQGLEFLIYFQGNSAPDKSGLPSDRFSAERTGGSVSTLTIQRTQQEDSAVYLCASSPSIQGSQPQHFGDGTRLSIL.

J is TRBJ2-1 and V is TRBV29-1, with D tentatively TRBD2 (5 bases). Trimming stripped 6 bases from V and 0 bases from J, with 21 bases between. This CDR3 has 17 amino acids. Germline V gene lookup returns CDR1 SQVTM and CDR2 ANQGSEA. CDR3 region: CSVGAQRSGSSYNEQFF. CDR3 nucleotides: TGCAGCGTGGGAGCCCAGCGATCGGGCAGCTCCTACAATGAGCAGTTCTTC.

This chain joins TRBV27 and TRBJ1-5, with 9 nucleotides matching TRBD1. V shed 4 bases and J 4 bases; nucleotides not matched to a gene: 5. Germline lookup yields CDR1 MNHEY and CDR2 SMNVEV (reference sequence). This CDR3 spans 15 amino acids. The CDR3 DNA follows: TGTGCCAGCAGTTGGGGACAGGGCCGGAATCAGCCCCAGCATTTT. Translation: CASSWGQGRNQPQHF.

The rearrangement joins TRBV24-1 to TRBJ1-2; a possible D gene is TRBD1 (5 bases). Germline V lookup: CDR1 KGHDR, CDR2 SFDVKD. Trimming removed 3 bases at V and 3 bases at J, with 10 bases between. The CDR3 loop spans 14 amino acids. The CDR3 DNA reads as TGTGCCACCAGTGATAGAGTCAGGGACTATGGCTACACCTTC. Protein sequence: CATSDRVRDYGYTF.

The rearrangement uses TRBV4-1 and TRBJ1-6; TRBD1 matches at 7 bases. Looked up from germline, CDR1 is MGHRA and CDR2 is YSYEKL. With V trimmed by 3 bases and J by 9 bases, 2 bases remained unmatched. The CDR3 is made up of 13 amino acids. DNA of the CDR3: TGCGCCAGCAGCCAGACAGGGTCTTCACCCCTCCACTTT. Residues: CASSQTGSSPLHF.

The genes are TRBV6-5 and TRBJ2-3; 11 bases fit TRBD2. Per germline, CDR1 MNHEY and CDR2 SVGAGI. Losses at the gene ends were 7 bases for V and 1 base for J; bases not matched to a gene: 4. This CDR3 has 15 amino acids. This chain's CDR3 is CASTATSGGTDTQYF. The CDR3 DNA reads as TGTGCCAGCACTGCGACTAGCGGGGGCACAGATACGCAGTATTTT.

This chain uses TRBV6-5 with TRBJ2-5, with 7 bases aligning to TRBD1. CDR1 and CDR2 (germline): MNHEY, SVGAGI. The CDR3 length is 14 residues. V gave up 6 bases and J gave up 1 base; unmatched junction bases: 5. The DNA of the CDR3 is TGTGCCAGCAGCCGGGGACAGAGCCAAGAGACCCAGTACTTC. Encoded protein: CASSRGQSQETQYF.

V and J are TRBV6-5 and TRBJ2-7, with 8 positions matching TRBD2. The CDR3 is 15 amino acids. Per germline, CDR1 MNHEY and CDR2 SVGAGI. J lost 5 bases, V lost 6 bases, and 12 bases had no gene match. CDR3 nucleotide sequence: TGTGCCAGCAGCCCCCGGGAGGGGTTTTTAGACGAGCAGTACTTC. This sequence encodes CASSPREGFLDEQYF.

This clone was observed a handful of times. V and J are TRBV9 and TRBJ1-6; D ambiguous. Per the germline V gene, CDR1 is SGDLS and CDR2 is YYNGEE. The V end lost 3 bases, the J end lost 9 bases, and 10 bases lay between the germline ends. The CDR3 length is 13 residues. CDR3 amino acids: CASSGNSFSPLHF. The CDR3 nucleotides read TGTGCCAGCAGCGGAAACAGTTTTTCACCCCTCCACTTT. The whole variable domain, filled in from reference TRBV9 and TRBJ1-6, reads DSGVTQTPKHLITATGQRVTLRCSPRSGDLSVYWYQQSLDQGLQFLIQYYNGEERAKGNILERFSAQQFPDLHSELNLSSLELGDSALYFCASSGNSFSPLHFGNGTRLTVT.

V is TRBV25-1 and J is TRBJ2-1, with TRBD1 matching over 7 bases. This CDR3 has 15 residues. Germline V gives CDR1 MGHDK, CDR2 SYGVNS. Losses at the gene ends were 4 bases for V and 0 bases for J; bases not matched to a gene: 3. CDR3 protein: CASSVGTDSYNEQFF. The CDR3, as DNA: TGTGCCAGCAGTGTCGGGACAGACTCCTACAATGAGCAGTTCTTC. The variable domain in full, with the rest retrieved from reference TRBV25-1 and TRBJ2-1, is EADIYQTPRYLVIGTGKKITLECSQTMGHDKMYWYQQDPGMELHLIHYSYGVNSTEKGDLSSESTVSRIRTEHFPLTLESARPSHTSQYLCASSVGTDSYNEQFFGPGTRLTVL.

The chain uses TRBV2 and TRBJ1-1; D is perhaps TRBD1 (6 bases). V was shortened by 0 bases and J by 0 bases, with 14 bases between the two germline ends. Per germline, CDR1 SNHLY and CDR2 FYNNEI. The CDR3 length is 17 residues. The CDR3 DNA reads as TGTGCCAGCAGTGAAGCTGCGACAGGTCTCATGAACACTGAAGCTTTCTTT. It translates to CASSEAATGLMNTEAFF.

A single count supports this clone. The chain uses TRBV30 and TRBJ1-1; D gene unclear. The V end lost 3 bases, the J end lost 1 base, and 12 bases lay between the germline ends. CDR1 and CDR2 from the germline V gene are GTSNPN and SVGIG (reference sequence). The CDR3 sequence is 14 residues long. The CDR3 is CAWSAGSSNTEAFF. The CDR3 DNA follows: TGTGCCTGGAGCGCCGGGAGTTCGAACACTGAAGCTTTCTTT.

V gene TRBV25-1 combines with J gene TRBJ1-1; D is unresolved. This CDR3 is built from 16 residues. V was clipped by 3 bases and J by 1 base, with 15 bases between them. Germline V gene lookup returns CDR1 MGHDK and CDR2 SYGVNS. The CDR3 DNA sequence: TGTGCCAGCAGTGATTGGGCCGCCAGCCCGAACACTGAAGCTTTCTTT. This encodes CASSDWAASPNTEAFF.

The V and J genes are TRBV6-1 and TRBJ1-1, with 7 bases identical to TRBD1. Trimming cost V 4 bases and J 0 bases; bases outside gene matches: 8. Per germline, CDR1 MNHNS and CDR2 SASEGT. The CDR3 runs to 16 residues. The CDR3 protein is CASSGGGLSVNTEAFF. The CDR3 DNA is TGTGCCAGCAGTGGAGGGGGCTTATCGGTGAACACTGAAGCTTTCTTT.

This clone is a singleton in its sample. V gene TRBV5-1 combines with J gene TRBJ2-7; TRBD1 aligns across 9 bases. This CDR3 has 14 amino acids. Germline V gives CDR1 SGHRS, CDR2 YFSETQ. The V segment lost 4 bases and the J segment 3 bases; nucleotides outside the gene matches: 5. The CDR3: CASSKGQGGYEQYF. The CDR3 DNA reads TGCGCCAGCAGCAAGGGACAGGGAGGCTACGAGCAGTACTTC.

This sequence joins TRBV12-3 or TRBV12-4 and TRBJ1-2; 7 bases match TRBD1. The CDR3 has 12 amino acids. Trimming removed 5 bases from V and 5 bases from J; junction bases left unmatched: 2. CDR3 in DNA: TGTGCCAGCAGTACAGGGGAATATGGCTACACCTTC. It translates to CASSTGEYGYTF.

The rearrangement joins TRBV7-9 to TRBJ2-7; possibly TRBD2 for D (5 bases). CDR1 is SEHNR, CDR2 FQNEAQ, per germline (reference sequence). Trimming removed 3 bases at V and 0 bases at J, with 12 bases between. The CDR3 totals 15 residues. CDR3: CASSFFGKPSYEQYF. The CDR3 DNA reads as TGTGCCAGCAGCTTTTTCGGGAAACCCTCCTACGAGCAGTACTTC. Filled out from reference TRBV7-9 and TRBJ2-7, the complete variable domain reads DTGVSQNPRHKITKRGQNVTFRCDPISEHNRLYWYRQTLGQGPEFLTYFQNEAQLEKSRLLSDRFSAERPKGSFSTLEIQRTEQGDSAMYLCASSFFGKPSYEQYFGPGTRLTVT.

The rearrangement links TRBV7-3 to TRBJ2-3; D ambiguous. V was clipped by 4 bases and J by 0 bases, with 8 bases between them. The CDR3 has 14 amino acids. Germline CDR1 is SGHTA and CDR2 is FQGTGA. CDR3 nucleotides: TGTGCCAGCAGCTCCTCGACTAGCACAGATACGCAGTATTTT. This gives the protein CASSSSTSTDTQYF. Full variable domain (rest looked up from reference TRBV7-3 and TRBJ2-3): GAGVSQTPSNKVTEKGKYVELRCDPISGHTALYWYRQSLGQGPEFLIYFQGTGAADDSGLPNDRFFAVRPEGSVSTLKIQRTERGDSAVYLCASSSSTSTDTQYFGPGTRLTVL.

Remarks on this clone: Compared with germline, one end of the junction differs, possibly owing to a read error. V usage is TRBV5-1 and J usage is TRBJ1-3, with 10 bases that match TRBD1. The CDR3 sequence is 13 residues long. CDR1 SGHRS and CDR2 YFSETQ come from the germline V gene. The CDR3 region has the DNA TGCGCCAGCAGCTTGGGGACAGGGGGACCTGCGAATTTT. Translated: CASSLGTGGPANF.

This chain links TRBV20-1 with TRBJ2-3; 11 bases line up with TRBD2. This CDR3 has 17 amino acids. V shed 3 bases and J 5 bases; nucleotides not matched to a gene: 13. Germline assignment: CDR1 DFQATT and CDR2 SNEGSKA (reference sequence). This CDR3 reads CSASRLASGGSGDTQYF. The CDR3 region has the DNA TGCAGTGCTAGTCGATTGGCTAGCGGGGGGAGTGGAGATACGCAGTATTTT.

This chain connects TRBV7-2 to TRBJ1-1; D possibly corresponds to TRBD1 (5 bases). Trimming took off 5 bases at V and 2 bases at J, with 12 bases between the two ends. This CDR3 comprises 14 residues. Germline CDR1 reads SGHTA; CDR2 reads FQGNSA. The CDR3 reads CASSLRTLNTEAFF. CDR3 coding DNA: TGTGCCAGCAGCCTCCGGACACTTAACACTGAAGCTTTCTTT.

The rearrangement joins TRBV2 to TRBJ2-7; tentative D call: TRBD1 (6 bases). The CDR3 totals 13 residues. V was trimmed by 5 bases and J by 6 bases, leaving 14 bases between them. Germline V gene sequence: CDR1 SNHLY, CDR2 FYNNEI. As DNA, the CDR3 is TGTGCCAGCAGTCCCGACACAGGGTCCGAGCAGTACTTC. Its protein is CASSPDTGSEQYF.

The rearrangement links TRBV7-9 to TRBJ2-5; possible D gene TRBD2, 6 bases. Germline V CDR1 and CDR2: SEHNR, FQNEAQ (reference sequence). Trimming stripped 5 bases from V and 3 bases from J, with 13 bases between. The CDR3 totals 14 residues. The CDR3 DNA reads as TGTGCCAGCAGCAAAAACGGGGGAAAAGAGACCCAGTACTTC. This sequence encodes CASSKNGGKETQYF.

The V call is TRBV11-2, the J call TRBJ2-5; TRBD2 agrees at 14 bases. CDR1 is SGHAT and CDR2 is FQNNGV in the germline V gene. This CDR3 spans 17 amino acids. The junction had 8 bases not matched to a gene; V was cut back by 5 bases and J by 3 bases. CDR3 region: CASSLTSGGAIKETQYF. In DNA form, the CDR3 reads TGTGCCAGCAGCCTGACTAGCGGGGGGGCCATCAAAGAGACCCAGTACTTC.